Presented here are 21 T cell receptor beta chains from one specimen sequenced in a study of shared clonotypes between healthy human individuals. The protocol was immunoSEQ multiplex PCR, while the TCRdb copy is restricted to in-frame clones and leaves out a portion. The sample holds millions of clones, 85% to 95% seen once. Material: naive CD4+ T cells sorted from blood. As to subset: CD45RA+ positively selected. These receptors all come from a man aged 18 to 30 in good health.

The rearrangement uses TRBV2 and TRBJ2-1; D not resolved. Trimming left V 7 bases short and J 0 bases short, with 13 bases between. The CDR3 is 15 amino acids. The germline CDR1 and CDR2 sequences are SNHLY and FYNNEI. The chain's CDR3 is CASTGRQSSYNEQFF. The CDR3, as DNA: TGTGCCAGCACCGGCAGACAAAGCTCCTACAATGAGCAGTTCTTC.

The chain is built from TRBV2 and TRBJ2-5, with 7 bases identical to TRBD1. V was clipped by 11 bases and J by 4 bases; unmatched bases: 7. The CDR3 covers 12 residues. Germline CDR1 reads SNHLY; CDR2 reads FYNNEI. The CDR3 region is CAAQGLGETQYF. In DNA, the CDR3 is TGTGCCGCACAGGGGTTGGGAGAGACCCAGTACTTC.

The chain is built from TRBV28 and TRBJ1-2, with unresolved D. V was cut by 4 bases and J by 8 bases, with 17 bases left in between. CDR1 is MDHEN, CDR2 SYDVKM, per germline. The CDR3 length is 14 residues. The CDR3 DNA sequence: TGTGCCAGCAGTTCTCGGACCTCTCAACGGGGCTACACCTTC. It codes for CASSSRTSQRGYTF.

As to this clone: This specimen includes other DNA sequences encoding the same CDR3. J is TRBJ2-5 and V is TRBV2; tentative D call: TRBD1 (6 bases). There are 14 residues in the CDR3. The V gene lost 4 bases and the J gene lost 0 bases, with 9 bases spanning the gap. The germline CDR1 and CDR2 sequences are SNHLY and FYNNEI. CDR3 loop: CASSGQGYQETQYF. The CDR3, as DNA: TGTGCCAGCAGTGGGCAGGGGTACCAAGAGACCCAGTACTTC.

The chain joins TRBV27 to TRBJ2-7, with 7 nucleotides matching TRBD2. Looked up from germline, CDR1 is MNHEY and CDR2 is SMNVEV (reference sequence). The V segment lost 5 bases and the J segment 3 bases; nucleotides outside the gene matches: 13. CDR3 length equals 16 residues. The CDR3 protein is CASSRQSGLVSYEQYF. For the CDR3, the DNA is TGTGCCAGCAGTCGTCAGTCTGGACTAGTGAGCTACGAGCAGTACTTC.

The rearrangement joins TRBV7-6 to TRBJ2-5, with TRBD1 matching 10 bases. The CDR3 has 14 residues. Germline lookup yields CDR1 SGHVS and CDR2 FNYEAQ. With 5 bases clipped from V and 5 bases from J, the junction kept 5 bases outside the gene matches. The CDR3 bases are TGTGCCAGCAGCCCCGGGACAGGGGCCGAGACCCAGTACTTC. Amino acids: CASSPGTGAETQYF.

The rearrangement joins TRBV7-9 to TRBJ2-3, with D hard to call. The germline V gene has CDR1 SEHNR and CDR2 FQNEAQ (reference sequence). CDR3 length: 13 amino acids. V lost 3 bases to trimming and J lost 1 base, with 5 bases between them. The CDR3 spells CASSFRGTDTQYF. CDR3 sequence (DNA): TGTGCCAGCAGCTTTCGGGGCACAGATACGCAGTATTTT.

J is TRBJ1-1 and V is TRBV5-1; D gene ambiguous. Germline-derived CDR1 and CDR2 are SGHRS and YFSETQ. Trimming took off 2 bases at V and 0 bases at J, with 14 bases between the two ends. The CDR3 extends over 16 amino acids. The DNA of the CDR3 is TGCGCCAGCAGCTTAGAAAAGACCCGGGTGAACACTGAAGCTTTCTTT. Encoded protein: CASSLEKTRVNTEAFF. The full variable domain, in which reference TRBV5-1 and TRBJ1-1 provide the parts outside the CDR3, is KAGVTQTPRYLIKTRGQQVTLSCSPISGHRSVSWYQQTPGQGLQFLFEYFSETQRNKGNFPGRFSGRQFSNSRSEMNVSTLELGDSALYLCASSLEKTRVNTEAFFGQGTRLTVV.

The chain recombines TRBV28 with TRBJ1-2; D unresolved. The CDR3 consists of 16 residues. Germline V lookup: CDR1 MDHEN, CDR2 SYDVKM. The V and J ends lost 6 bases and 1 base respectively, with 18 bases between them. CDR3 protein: CASSPPGRANNYGYTF. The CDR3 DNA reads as TGTGCCAGCAGCCCTCCGGGGAGGGCAAATAACTATGGCTACACCTTC.

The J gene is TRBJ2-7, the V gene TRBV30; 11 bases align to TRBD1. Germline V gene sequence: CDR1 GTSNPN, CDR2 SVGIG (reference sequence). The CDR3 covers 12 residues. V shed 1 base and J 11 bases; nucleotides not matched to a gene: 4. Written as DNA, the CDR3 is TGTGCCTGGAGTGGGACAGGGGGCGCGAAGTACTTC. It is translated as CAWSGTGGAKYF.

The CDR3 bases are TGCGCCAGCAGCAGAGAGGGGGGAGGGAGCACAGATACGCAGTATTTT. This translates into CASSREGGGSTDTQYF. The V gene is TRBV4-1, the J gene TRBJ2-3, with a weak D call TRBD2 (7 bases). Trimming left V 5 bases short and J 0 bases short, with 15 bases between. The germline gives CDR1 MGHRA, CDR2 YSYEKL. This CDR3 comprises 16 residues.

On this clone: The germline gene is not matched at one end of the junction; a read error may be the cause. CDR3: CASSSGRVGELFF. The CDR3 DNA follows: TGTGCTAGCAGCTCAGGGAGGGTCGGGGAGCTGTTTTTT. The V gene is TRBV7-7, the J gene TRBJ2-2; TRBD2 matches at 7 bases. Germline V gene sequence: CDR1 SSHAT, CDR2 FNYEAQ (reference sequence). CDR3 size: 13 residues.

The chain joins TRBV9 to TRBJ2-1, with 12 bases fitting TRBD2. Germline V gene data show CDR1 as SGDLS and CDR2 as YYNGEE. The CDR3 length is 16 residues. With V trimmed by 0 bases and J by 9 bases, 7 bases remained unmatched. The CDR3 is CASSVVTSGREVEQFF. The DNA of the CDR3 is TGTGCCAGCAGCGTAGTGACTAGCGGGAGAGAGGTTGAGCAGTTCTTC.

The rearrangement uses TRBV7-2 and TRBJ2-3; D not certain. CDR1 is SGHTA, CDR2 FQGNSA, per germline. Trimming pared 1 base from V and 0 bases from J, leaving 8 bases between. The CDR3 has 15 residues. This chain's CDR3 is CASSLEPLSTDTQYF. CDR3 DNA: TGTGCCAGCAGCTTAGAACCCCTAAGCACAGATACGCAGTATTTT.

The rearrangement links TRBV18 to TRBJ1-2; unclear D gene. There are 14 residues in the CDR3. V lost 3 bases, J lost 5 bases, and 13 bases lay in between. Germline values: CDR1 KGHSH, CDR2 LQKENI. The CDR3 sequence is CASSPFEQIYGYTF. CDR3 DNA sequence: TGTGCCAGCTCACCGTTCGAACAGATATATGGCTACACCTTC.

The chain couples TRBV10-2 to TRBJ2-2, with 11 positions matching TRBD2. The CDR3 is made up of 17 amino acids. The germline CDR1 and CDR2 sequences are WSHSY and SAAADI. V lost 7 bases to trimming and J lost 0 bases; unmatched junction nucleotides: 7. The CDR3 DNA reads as TGCGCCAGCACGAGTCTAGCGGGAGGATCGAACACCGGGGAGCTGTTTTTT. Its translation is CASTSLAGGSNTGELFF.

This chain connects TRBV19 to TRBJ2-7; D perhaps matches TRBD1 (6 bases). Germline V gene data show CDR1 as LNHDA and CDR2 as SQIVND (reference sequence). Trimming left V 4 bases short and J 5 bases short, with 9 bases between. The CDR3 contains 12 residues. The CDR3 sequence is CASSTSGDEQYF. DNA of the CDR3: TGTGCCAGTAGTACCTCAGGGGACGAGCAGTACTTC.

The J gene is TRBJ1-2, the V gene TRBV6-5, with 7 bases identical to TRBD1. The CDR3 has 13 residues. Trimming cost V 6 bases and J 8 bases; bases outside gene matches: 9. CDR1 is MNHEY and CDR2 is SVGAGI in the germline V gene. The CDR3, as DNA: TGTGCCAGCAGGCGGACAGGAATGACCGGCTACACCTTC. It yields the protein CASRRTGMTGYTF.

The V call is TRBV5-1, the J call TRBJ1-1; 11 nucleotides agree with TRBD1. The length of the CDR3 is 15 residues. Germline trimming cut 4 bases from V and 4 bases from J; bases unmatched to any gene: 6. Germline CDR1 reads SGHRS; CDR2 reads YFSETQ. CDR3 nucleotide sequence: TGCGCCAGCAGCGTATCCGGGACAGGGGGCACTGAAGCTTTCTTT. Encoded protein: CASSVSGTGGTEAFF.

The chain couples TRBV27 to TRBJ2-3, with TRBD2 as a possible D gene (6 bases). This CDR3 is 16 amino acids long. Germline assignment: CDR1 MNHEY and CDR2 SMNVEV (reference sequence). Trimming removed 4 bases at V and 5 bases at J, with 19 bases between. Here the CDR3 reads CASSSPGAGTGDTQYF. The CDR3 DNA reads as TGTGCCAGCAGTTCCCCCGGGGCGGGAACTGGAGATACGCAGTATTTT.

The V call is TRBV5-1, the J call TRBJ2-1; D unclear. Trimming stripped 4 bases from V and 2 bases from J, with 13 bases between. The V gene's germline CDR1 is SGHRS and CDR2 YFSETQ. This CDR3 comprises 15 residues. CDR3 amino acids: CASSPGDEAYNEQFF. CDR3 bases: TGCGCCAGCAGCCCGGGTGACGAGGCCTACAATGAGCAGTTCTTC.